The 24 T cell receptor beta chains reported below all come from one sample, sequenced in a study of blood T cell repertoires in COVID-19. The repertoire was sequenced with immunoSEQ multiplex PCR; TCRdb's copy has only in-frame clones and lacks some. In the table there are 100,000 to 150,000 clones, 85% of which are singletons. Material: peripheral blood. The source of these receptors is an elderly man with active or convalescent COVID-19.

This chain links TRBV4-2 with TRBJ1-2, with unresolved D. Per germline, CDR1 LGHNA and CDR2 YNFKEQ. V was clipped by 0 bases and J by 3 bases, with 23 bases between them. The length of the CDR3 is 19 residues. The CDR3 coding sequence is TGTGCCAGCAGCCAAGACCCACTTCCCTCGGGAGGGTTTGACTATGGCTACACCTTC. Translated, it gives CASSQDPLPSGGFDYGYTF.

This clone was seen only a few times. V usage is TRBV1 and J usage is TRBJ1-2; the D segment call TRBD1 is taken from the table without a DNA check. TRBV1 is annotated as a pseudogene. The CDR3 is 18 amino acids. This CDR3 is CTSSQEFGPPMPRYGYTF. Written as DNA, the CDR3 is TGCACCAGCAGCCAAGAATTTGGGCCACCCATGCCCCGTTATGGCTACACCTTC.

This clone was picked up a small number of times. The chain uses TRBV4-1 and TRBJ1-5; D uncertain. The CDR3 covers 15 residues. Germline CDR1 reads MGHRA; CDR2 reads YSYEKL. V shed 1 base and J shed 2 bases, with 9 bases lying between them. The CDR3, as DNA: TGCGCCAGCAGCCAAGGGTTCCAGGGCAATCAGCCCCAGCATTTT. Residues: CASSQGFQGNQPQHF.

CDR3 coding DNA: TGTGCCAGCAGCCGGACAGGACCTAACTATGGCTACACCTTC. This codes for CASSRTGPNYGYTF. V and J are TRBV6-4 and TRBJ1-2, with 7 bases matching TRBD1. Germline lookup yields CDR1 MRHNA and CDR2 SNTAGT. J lost 0 bases, V lost 6 bases, and 4 bases had no gene match. The CDR3 consists of 14 residues.

This clone was observed once. The chain is built from TRBV6-5 and TRBJ1-5; D uncertain. The length of the CDR3 is 13 residues. The germline CDR1 and CDR2 sequences are MNHEY and SVGAGI. Trimming took off 8 bases at V and 5 bases at J, with 13 bases between the two ends. CDR3 DNA sequence: TGTGCCAGCGCGAACTTAATGGATCAGCCCCAGCATTTT. It specifies CASANLMDQPQHF.

The CDR3 nucleotides are TGTGCCAGCAGCTTGGACGGGAGGCCTACGCAGTATTTT. Translating it yields CASSLDGRPTQYF. The chain joins TRBV5-5 to TRBJ2-3; 7 bases match TRBD2. V lost 0 bases and J lost 8; bases outside the gene matches: 3. The CDR3 has 13 amino acids. CDR1 SGHKS and CDR2 YYEKEE come from the germline V gene (reference sequence).

The J gene is TRBJ2-5, the V gene TRBV7-8; the D gene is possibly TRBD2 (7 bases). V lost 2 bases, J lost 7 bases, and 17 bases lay in between. Germline V gives CDR1 SGHVS, CDR2 FQNEAQ. The CDR3 extends over 15 amino acids. Written as DNA, the CDR3 is TGTGCCAGCAGCTTATTCTTGAGGGAGGGGGGGACCCAGTACTTC. The encoded protein is CASSLFLREGGTQYF.

J is TRBJ1-5 and V is TRBV28; D is perhaps TRBD1 (5 bases). The V and J ends lost 6 bases and 4 bases respectively, with 28 bases between them. Germline V gene data show CDR1 as MDHEN and CDR2 as SYDVKM. This CDR3 region has 19 residues. The DNA for the CDR3 is TGTGCCAGCAGAGAAACCGGGACTTGGGGGTCTCCGGGGAATCAGCCCCAGCATTTT. It translates to CASRETGTWGSPGNQPQHF.

The gene calls are TRBV11-2 and TRBJ2-7, with TRBD1 matching over 7 bases. The CDR3 runs to 14 residues. Germline V gene data show CDR1 as SGHAT and CDR2 as FQNNGV. The V gene end was trimmed by 5 bases and the J gene end by 1 base; junction bases not matched to a gene: 5. The CDR3 sequence is CASSTGTVSYEQYF. The CDR3, as DNA: TGTGCCAGCAGCACCGGGACAGTTTCCTACGAGCAGTACTTC.

The chain recombines TRBV3-1 (or the pseudogene TRBV3-2) with TRBJ2-1, with 9 bases fitting TRBD2. This CDR3 spans 13 amino acids. The V gene's germline CDR1 is LGHDT and CDR2 YNNKEL (reference sequence). J gave up 7 bases and V 5 bases, and 3 bases lay outside the gene matches. The CDR3 DNA follows: TGTGCCAGCAGCGGCGGGGGGGGTAATGAGCAGTTCTTC. This encodes CASSGGGGNEQFF.

J is TRBJ1-6 and V is TRBV27, with D possibly being TRBD1 (6 bases). Trimming left V 4 bases short and J 0 bases short, with 16 bases between. CDR3 length equals 18 residues. From germline, CDR1 is MNHEY and CDR2 SMNVEV (reference sequence). CDR3 sequence reads: CASSSQGRGTSYNSPLHF. CDR3 bases: TGTGCCAGCAGTTCTCAGGGGAGAGGAACCTCCTATAATTCACCCCTCCACTTT.

This chain joins TRBV19 and TRBJ2-1, with TRBD2 matching over 10 bases. From germline, CDR1 is LNHDA and CDR2 SQIVND (reference sequence). CDR3 length: 17 amino acids. V shed 5 bases and J 5 bases; nucleotides not matched to a gene: 12. CDR3 protein: CASSSASGSGFDNEQFF. DNA of the CDR3: TGTGCCAGTAGTTCGGCTAGCGGGAGCGGGTTCGACAATGAGCAGTTCTTC.

The gene calls are TRBV19 and TRBJ2-5; 14 bases are a match to TRBD2. The CDR3 consists of 17 residues. Germline loops: CDR1 LNHDA, CDR2 SQIVND (reference sequence). V was pared by 10 bases and J by 5 bases, with 15 bases of the junction left unmatched. The CDR3 nucleotides read TGTGCCACCAAGGGAGGGACTAGCGGGAGATTTCGGGAGACCCAGTACTTC. Residues: CATKGGTSGRFRETQYF.

The CDR3 coding sequence is TGCGCCAGCAGCTACAACACAGGGGCCATTAGGAACGAGCAGTACTTC. Translating gives CASSYNTGAIRNEQYF. The chain recombines TRBV5-1 with TRBJ2-7; TRBD1 agrees at 7 bases. This CDR3 region has 16 residues. Trimming removed 3 bases from V and 5 bases from J; junction bases left unmatched: 14. CDR1 and CDR2 (germline): SGHRS, YFSETQ.

The chain uses TRBV5-1 and TRBJ2-7; TRBD2 is a possible D gene (7 bases). Germline CDR1 reads SGHRS; CDR2 reads YFSETQ. The CDR3 runs 16 residues. Trimming left V 0 bases short and J 1 base short, with 14 bases between. The DNA for the CDR3 is TGCGCCAGCAGCTTGGAAGGGGGAGGGTGGTCCTACGAGCAGTACTTC. Translation: CASSLEGGGWSYEQYF. Looking up the rest from reference TRBV5-1 and TRBJ2-7 gives the full variable domain: KAGVTQTPRYLIKTRGQQVTLSCSPISGHRSVSWYQQTPGQGLQFLFEYFSETQRNKGNFPGRFSGRQFSNSRSEMNVSTLELGDSALYLCASSLEGGGWSYEQYFGPGTRLTVT.

The chain couples TRBV7-6 to TRBJ2-1; 13 bases align to TRBD2. V shed 5 bases and J 4 bases; nucleotides not matched to a gene: 11. The length of the CDR3 is 18 residues. Germline lookup yields CDR1 SGHVS and CDR2 FNYEAQ. CDR3 bases: TGTGCCAGCAGCCCCGGACTAGCGGGGGCCCTTTATTACAATGAGCAGTTCTTC. Translating it yields CASSPGLAGALYYNEQFF.

The gene calls are TRBV3-1 (or the pseudogene TRBV3-2) and TRBJ2-3; TRBD1 agrees at 8 bases. Trimming took 4 bases from V and 2 from J; bases not matched to a gene: 5. Germline CDR1 LGHDT, CDR2 YNNKEL (reference sequence). The CDR3 covers 15 residues. The CDR3 DNA reads as TGTGCCAGCAGCCCCGGGACAGGCTACACAGATACGCAGTATTTT. Translated, it gives CASSPGTGYTDTQYF.

V usage is TRBV5-8 and J usage is TRBJ2-7; 8 bases fit TRBD1. V shed 3 bases, J shed 2 bases, and the junction held 4 bases outside the gene matches. The germline V gene encodes CDR1 SGHTS and CDR2 YDEGEE. CDR3 length: 14 amino acids. The CDR3 loop reads CASSWTGNTYEQYF. The CDR3 DNA is TGTGCCAGCAGCTGGACAGGGAATACCTACGAGCAGTACTTC. Looking up the rest from reference TRBV5-8 and TRBJ2-7 gives the full variable domain: EAGVTQSPTHLIKTRGQQATLRCSPISGHTSVYWYQQALGLGLQFLLWYDEGEERNRGNFPPRFSGRQFPNYSSELNVNALELEDSALYLCASSWTGNTYEQYFGPGTRLTVT.

The chain joins TRBV7-7 to TRBJ2-7; TRBD1 matches at 9 bases. Germline V gene lookup returns CDR1 SSHAT and CDR2 FNYEAQ (reference sequence). J was trimmed by 5 bases and V by 5 bases; bases with no gene match: 10. This CDR3 is built from 15 residues. The CDR3 reads CASSTPGQGTHEQYF. CDR3 nucleotide sequence: TGTGCCAGCAGCACTCCGGGACAGGGTACCCACGAGCAGTACTTC. The complete variable domain, with remaining parts taken from reference TRBV7-7 and TRBJ2-7, reads GAGVSQSPRYKVTKRGQDVTLRCDPISSHATLYWYQQALGQGPEFLTYFNYEAQPDKSGLPSDRFSAERPEGSISTLTIQRTEQRDSAMYRCASSTPGQGTHEQYFGPGTRLTVT.

As for this clone: The identical CDR3 is also encoded by other nucleotide sequences in the sample. The V call is TRBV2, the J call TRBJ2-1; 11 bases match TRBD2. The V segment lost 8 bases and the J segment 3 bases; nucleotides outside the gene matches: 0. This CDR3 contains 13 residues. Germline V gene sequence: CDR1 SNHLY, CDR2 FYNNEI. CDR3 nucleotide sequence: TGTGCCAGCGGGACTAGCGGCTACAATGAGCAGTTCTTC. This codes for CASGTSGYNEQFF.

The chain combines TRBV5-1 with TRBJ2-3, with D possibly being TRBD2 (6 bases). The CDR3 is 14 residues long. Germline CDR1 reads SGHRS; CDR2 reads YFSETQ. V lost 0 bases, J lost 7 bases, and 12 bases lay in between. The CDR3 region is CASSLAGGSNTQYF. The CDR3 region has the DNA TGCGCCAGCAGCTTGGCCGGGGGATCAAATACGCAGTATTTT.

This clone was detected a few times. The chain uses TRBV18 and TRBJ1-1, with 10 bases aligning to TRBD1. Germline CDR1 and CDR2: KGHSH and LQKENI. The CDR3 is made up of 18 amino acids. V lost 0 bases, J lost 1 base, and 8 bases stayed unmatched. The DNA of the CDR3 is TGTGCCAGCTCACCACCGATGGGGACAGGGGCTAGGAACACTGAAGCTTTCTTT. It yields the protein CASSPPMGTGARNTEAFF.

This chain uses TRBV10-2 with TRBJ1-4; unclear D gene. V was clipped by 5 bases and J by 12 bases, with 13 bases between them. The CDR3 is 12 residues long. CDR1 is WSHSY, CDR2 SAAADI, per germline. The CDR3 is CASSHGVRELFF. The CDR3 DNA sequence: TGCGCCAGCAGTCACGGAGTGAGGGAACTGTTTTTT.

The chain employs TRBV27 and TRBJ1-6; 7 nucleotides agree with TRBD1. The CDR3 loop spans 14 amino acids. The junction had 3 bases not matched to a gene; V was cut back by 3 bases and J by 7 bases. Looked up from germline, CDR1 is MNHEY and CDR2 is SMNVEV (reference sequence). CDR3 sequence (DNA): TGTGCCAGCAGTTTTACACAGGGGAATTCACCCCTCCACTTT. As protein: CASSFTQGNSPLHF.